These 22 T cell receptor beta chains originate from one sample sequenced in a study of beta chain features in type 1 diabetes. As every portion of the isolated RNA was reverse transcribed, the sequencing read expressed TCRB transcripts. Measured with immunoSEQ multiplex PCR; TCRdb has only the in-frame clones, and not every one. The sample carries tens of thousands of clones, 59% recorded once. Source material: Tregs from blood. Receptor source: a woman aged 18-29 years in good health.

The chain uses TRBV5-4 and TRBJ2-5; D possibly corresponds to TRBD1 (5 bases). CDR1 and CDR2 from the germline V gene are SGHNT and YYREEE (reference sequence). The CDR3 sequence is 15 residues long. The germline V and J ends were trimmed by 4 bases and 4 bases, with 17 bases remaining between them. The CDR3 protein is CASSPSQGMVETQYF. The CDR3, as DNA: TGTGCCAGCAGCCCCTCCCAGGGTATGGTAGAGACCCAGTACTTC.

The chain employs TRBV6-6 and TRBJ1-5; D gene unclear. The CDR3 loop spans 12 amino acids. Trimming left V 2 bases short and J 6 bases short, with 5 bases between. The V gene's germline CDR1 is MNHNY and CDR2 SVGAGI (reference sequence). CDR3 amino acids: CASSYIGQPQHF. The CDR3 DNA sequence: TGTGCCAGCAGTTACATCGGTCAGCCCCAGCATTTT.

The chain recombines TRBV30 with TRBJ2-2; D unresolved. Germline CDR1 and CDR2: GTSNPN and SVGIG (reference sequence). This CDR3 has 12 amino acids. Trimming took off 1 base at V and 7 bases at J, with 7 bases between the two ends. The CDR3: CAWSAYSGELFF. The DNA for the CDR3 is TGTGCCTGGAGTGCCTATAGCGGGGAGCTGTTTTTT.

This chain links TRBV7-9 with TRBJ1-1; possible D gene TRBD1, 6 bases. The CDR3 extends over 13 amino acids. Germline V CDR1 and CDR2: SEHNR, FQNEAQ (reference sequence). V was clipped by 1 base and J by 6 bases, with 9 bases between them. DNA for the CDR3: TGTGCCAGCAGCTTAGAGGGGGTGGCTGAAGCTTTCTTT. Translating gives CASSLEGVAEAFF.

This clone was seen a handful of times. The genes are TRBV5-4 and TRBJ2-5, with TRBD2 matching 8 bases. The length of the CDR3 is 15 residues. CDR1 SGHNT and CDR2 YYREEE come from the germline V gene (reference sequence). The V and J ends lost 4 bases and 7 bases, in that order; junction bases with no gene match: 12. This CDR3 reads CASSLGRGSLGTQYF. The DNA for the CDR3 is TGTGCCAGCAGCCTCGGGAGGGGCTCGCTCGGGACCCAGTACTTC.

This CDR3 reads CASSEEVDYGYTF. DNA for the CDR3: TGTGCCAGCAGTGAAGAAGTAGACTATGGCTACACCTTC. The gene calls are TRBV6-1 and TRBJ1-2; D unresolved. The CDR3 loop spans 13 amino acids. Trimming took off 1 base at V and 3 bases at J, with 6 bases between the two ends. CDR1 and CDR2 (germline): MNHNS, SASEGT.

This clone showed up just a few times. The chain is built from TRBV6-1 and TRBJ2-3, with TRBD1 matching over 7 bases. The ends lost 5 bases at V and 2 bases at J; junction bases unmatched: 4. There are 14 residues in the CDR3. The germline gives CDR1 MNHNS, CDR2 SASEGT. The CDR3 region has the DNA TGTGCCAGCAGTCCGGGACAGTACACAGATACGCAGTATTTT. Its translation is CASSPGQYTDTQYF.

The chain has TRBV19 and TRBJ2-6; 11 bases agree with TRBD1. Germline V gene lookup returns CDR1 LNHDA and CDR2 SQIVND (reference sequence). The V and J ends lost 4 bases and 1 base, in that order; junction bases with no gene match: 3. The CDR3 covers 17 residues. The CDR3 region is CASSTGQGASGANVLTF. CDR3 DNA: TGTGCCAGTAGTACTGGACAGGGGGCATCTGGGGCCAACGTCCTGACTTTC.

The genes are TRBV25-1 and TRBJ1-6; D ambiguous. Trimming took off 4 bases at V and 9 bases at J, with 13 bases between the two ends. In germline, CDR1 is MGHDK, CDR2 SYGVNS. The CDR3 totals 14 residues. CDR3 region: CASSAPARGSPLHF. CDR3 DNA sequence: TGTGCCAGCAGTGCGCCCGCCCGGGGTTCACCCCTCCACTTT.

This clone occurred once. The genes are TRBV12-5 and TRBJ2-3; 11 nucleotides line up with TRBD1. The J segment lost 6 bases and the V segment lost 7 bases, leaving 12 bases of the junction unmatched. The CDR3 runs 16 residues. CDR1 LGHNT and CDR2 FRNRAP come from the germline V gene. The CDR3 loop is CASAKDRGLYMDTQYF. In DNA, the CDR3 is TGTGCTAGTGCCAAGGACAGGGGGCTTTATATGGATACGCAGTATTTT.

The chain uses TRBV11-1 and TRBJ2-1; 9 bases map to TRBD2. Per germline, CDR1 SGHAT and CDR2 FQDESV (reference sequence). CDR3 length: 17 amino acids. J lost 2 bases, V lost 8 bases, and 13 bases had no gene match. The CDR3 reads CASSARYSGSPYNEQFF. CDR3 nucleotide sequence: TGTGCCAGCTCGGCGCGGTATAGCGGGAGCCCCTACAATGAGCAGTTCTTC.

The chain recombines TRBV7-9 with TRBJ1-2; possibly TRBD1 for D (5 bases). V lost 1 base and J 4 bases, leaving 10 bases between the germline ends. The germline V gene has CDR1 SEHNR and CDR2 FQNEAQ (reference sequence). The length of the CDR3 is 14 residues. The CDR3 protein is CASSLEGVFYGYTF. The CDR3 bases are TGTGCCAGCAGCTTAGAAGGGGTTTTCTATGGCTACACCTTC.

J is TRBJ1-2 and V is TRBV18; 8 bases agree with TRBD1. The CDR3 runs to 14 residues. V was pared by 3 bases and J by 5 bases, with 5 bases of the junction left unmatched. The germline V gene has CDR1 KGHSH and CDR2 LQKENI. The CDR3 nucleotides read TGTGCCAGCTCACCGACAGGGGCTGGGTATGGCTACACCTTC. It codes for CASSPTGAGYGYTF.

The chain links TRBV4-2 to TRBJ2-1; 12 bases map to TRBD2. Germline V gene lookup returns CDR1 LGHNA and CDR2 YNFKEQ. This CDR3 has 17 residues. Trimming took 0 bases from V and 7 from J; bases not matched to a gene: 7. The CDR3 protein is CASSQDLASGGENEQFF. CDR3 bases: TGTGCCAGCAGCCAAGATCTGGCTAGCGGGGGGGAAAATGAGCAGTTCTTC.

This rearrangement joins TRBV2 to TRBJ2-7; 9 nucleotides align to TRBD1. V gave up 5 bases and J gave up 2 bases; unmatched junction bases: 4. The CDR3 is 14 residues long. Germline CDR1 is SNHLY and CDR2 is FYNNEI. The CDR3 sequence is CASSYGQGTYEQYF. DNA of the CDR3: TGTGCCAGCAGTTACGGACAGGGGACCTACGAGCAGTACTTC. Using reference TRBV2 and TRBJ2-7 for the parts outside the CDR3, the full variable domain is EPEVTQTPSHQVTQMGQEVILRCVPISNHLYFYWYRQILGQKVEFLVSFYNNEISEKSEIFDDQFSVERPDGSNFTLKIRSTKLEDSAMYFCASSYGQGTYEQYFGPGTRLTVT.

This clone has a handful of counts. J is TRBJ1-2 and V is TRBV7-9; 10 bases agree with TRBD1. V lost 4 bases, J lost 7 bases, and 9 bases stayed unmatched. The germline gives CDR1 SEHNR, CDR2 FQNEAQ (reference sequence). The CDR3 has 15 amino acids. CDR3 region: CASSYGQGGLGGYTF. The CDR3 coding sequence is TGTGCCAGCAGCTACGGACAGGGGGGATTGGGTGGCTACACCTTC.

A single count supports this clone. The V gene is TRBV5-4, the J gene TRBJ1-3; unclear D gene. This CDR3 is 14 amino acids long. V was shortened by 0 bases and J by 0 bases, with 4 bases between the two germline ends. Germline CDR1 is SGHNT and CDR2 is YYREEE (reference sequence). CDR3 amino acids: CASSLGYSGNTIYF. CDR3 sequence (DNA): TGTGCCAGCAGCTTGGGTTACTCTGGAAACACCATATATTTT.

CDR3 DNA sequence: TGTGCCAGCAGTGACAACCGGGTCCCCCTACCCTGGAATCAGCCCCAGCATTTT. The encoded protein is CASSDNRVPLPWNQPQHF. This chain uses TRBV6-4 with TRBJ1-5; D remains ambiguous. V was clipped by 2 bases and J by 4 bases, with 21 bases between them. The CDR3 loop spans 18 amino acids. Germline V gives CDR1 MRHNA, CDR2 SNTAGT.

J is TRBJ1-1 and V is TRBV10-1; D is uncertain. Trimming removed 6 bases at V and 3 bases at J, with 11 bases between. This CDR3 has 13 amino acids. CDR1 WNHNN and CDR2 SYGVQD come from the germline V gene (reference sequence). The DNA for the CDR3 is TGCGCCAGCAGACCCGACATGGACACTGAAGCTTTCTTT. Protein: CASRPDMDTEAFF.

This clone was counted between two and nine times. This chain's CDR3 is CASRWTGQETQYF. CDR3 nucleotides: TGCGCCAGTAGATGGACAGGACAAGAGACCCAGTACTTC. This rearrangement joins TRBV5-1 to TRBJ2-5; 7 bases match TRBD1. This CDR3 contains 13 residues. The V gene end was trimmed by 8 bases and the J gene end by 2 bases; junction bases not matched to a gene: 6. In germline, CDR1 is SGHRS, CDR2 YFSETQ.

The DNA for the CDR3 is TGCGCCAGCAGCTTGAGTGCAGGGCGCCAAGAGACCCAGTACTTC. Amino acid sequence: CASSLSAGRQETQYF. This rearrangement joins TRBV5-1 to TRBJ2-5; possible D gene TRBD1, 5 bases. Germline V gene sequence: CDR1 SGHRS, CDR2 YFSETQ. Trimming cost V 1 base and J 1 base, with 11 bases left between them. The CDR3 runs to 15 residues.

V usage is TRBV19 and J usage is TRBJ2-1; 8 nucleotides match TRBD2. Germline trimming cut 4 bases from V and 4 bases from J; bases unmatched to any gene: 9. Germline values: CDR1 LNHDA, CDR2 SQIVND (reference sequence). The CDR3 is 16 residues long. CDR3 in DNA: TGTGCCAGTAGTACAAGAGCGGGGGTCCATTACAATGAGCAGTTCTTC. It is translated as CASSTRAGVHYNEQFF.